Below are 12 T cell receptor beta chains sequenced from a single sample in a study of OX40 agonist ivuxolimab in advanced cancers. Method: immunoSEQ multiplex PCR; TCRdb's copy keeps in-frame clones and lacks some. The sample lists about 86,000 clones, about 90% occurring once. Sequencing was performed on CD4+ or CD8+ T cells sorted from blood, taken in a trial of the OX40 agonist ivuxolimab. These receptors were obtained from an adult with an advanced solid tumor such as melanoma, head and neck, liver or kidney cancer.

CDR3 residues: CASSIVRGETQYF. The CDR3 nucleotides read TGTGCCAGTAGTATTGTCCGGGGAGAGACCCAGTACTTC. The chain combines TRBV19 with TRBJ2-5; TRBD2 is a possible D gene (5 bases). The germline gives CDR1 LNHDA, CDR2 SQIVND (reference sequence). The CDR3 consists of 13 residues. The V end lost 3 bases, the J end lost 4 bases, and 9 bases lay between the germline ends.

The CDR3 bases are TGTGCCAGCAGCCCCTGGACAGGGGGGTATTATTCACCCCTCCACTTT. Protein product: CASSPWTGGYYSPLHF. V gene TRBV5-4 combines with J gene TRBJ1-6; 10 positions match TRBD1. V shed 4 bases and J 8 bases; nucleotides not matched to a gene: 9. This CDR3 has 16 residues. Germline V gene lookup returns CDR1 SGHNT and CDR2 YYREEE (reference sequence).

This clone occurred once. The chain is built from TRBV4-1 and TRBJ2-1; TRBD2 agrees at 13 bases. V lost 3 bases and J lost 4; bases outside the gene matches: 6. This CDR3 has 17 amino acids. From germline, CDR1 is MGHRA and CDR2 YSYEKL. The CDR3 protein is CASSQGTSGTVYNEQFF. The CDR3 nucleotides read TGCGCCAGCAGCCAGGGGACTAGCGGGACCGTTTACAATGAGCAGTTCTTC.

V gene TRBV27 combines with J gene TRBJ2-5; D unclear. The CDR3 runs 15 residues. The V gene's germline CDR1 is MNHEY and CDR2 SMNVEV (reference sequence). V was clipped by 6 bases and J by 4 bases, with 18 bases between them. The CDR3: CASSPLRALRETQYF. For the CDR3, the DNA is TGTGCCAGCAGCCCTCTCCGGGCCCTCCGAGAGACCCAGTACTTC.

This clone occurred once. The chain joins TRBV27 to TRBJ2-5; 7 bases match TRBD1. The CDR3 covers 15 residues. Germline values: CDR1 MNHEY, CDR2 SMNVEV (reference sequence). Losses at the gene ends were 5 bases for V and 2 bases for J; bases not matched to a gene: 8. CDR3 region: CASSPGTVKQETQYF. CDR3 in DNA: TGTGCCAGCAGTCCCGGGACAGTAAAGCAAGAGACCCAGTACTTC.

The rearrangement uses TRBV7-9 and TRBJ2-7; 9 bases are shared with TRBD1. Per germline, CDR1 SEHNR and CDR2 FQNEAQ (reference sequence). Trimming cost V 5 bases and J 2 bases; bases outside gene matches: 10. CDR3 length equals 16 residues. CDR3 nucleotide sequence: TGTGCCAGCAGCCCCACGTACGGGACAGGGCCCTACGAGCAGTACTTC. Translation gives CASSPTYGTGPYEQYF.

The genes are TRBV7-9 and TRBJ1-2; TRBD1 agrees at 7 bases. CDR1 is SEHNR, CDR2 FQNEAQ, per germline (reference sequence). CDR3 length equals 15 residues. The trim removed 4 bases at V and 8 bases at J, leaving 13 bases unmatched. Written as DNA, the CDR3 is TGTGCCAGCAGCTCCAATGACAGGGTAGTCGACGGCTACACCTTC. Translation gives CASSSNDRVVDGYTF.

This clone was detected once. This chain joins TRBV9 and TRBJ2-1; possibly TRBD1 or TRBD2 for D (6 bases each). This CDR3 comprises 16 residues. Trimming cost V 0 bases and J 0 bases, with 10 bases left between them. In germline, CDR1 is SGDLS, CDR2 YYNGEE. The CDR3 is CASSVEGGSSYNEQFF. CDR3 DNA: TGTGCCAGCAGCGTAGAAGGGGGGAGCTCCTACAATGAGCAGTTCTTC.

The chain uses TRBV9 and TRBJ2-2; 11 bases map to TRBD2. The ends lost 0 bases at V and 3 bases at J; junction bases unmatched: 10. Per germline, CDR1 SGDLS and CDR2 YYNGEE. The length of the CDR3 is 19 residues. The DNA of the CDR3 is TGTGCCAGCAGCGTAGGGCTAGCGGGAGGCCTAGGACACACCGGGGAGCTGTTTTTT. Residues: CASSVGLAGGLGHTGELFF.

CDR3 loop: CASSEGDLLDEQYF. Written as DNA, the CDR3 is TGTGCCAGCAGTGAAGGGGACTTATTGGACGAGCAGTACTTC. The chain uses TRBV25-1 and TRBJ2-7, with D possibly TRBD2 on 6 matching bases. V lost 2 bases to trimming and J lost 5 bases, with 13 bases between them. Germline-derived CDR1 and CDR2 are MGHDK and SYGVNS. This CDR3 has 14 amino acids.

This rearrangement joins TRBV5-1 to TRBJ2-7; TRBD1 aligns across 11 bases. The CDR3 length is 15 residues. V shed 5 bases, J shed 1 base, and the junction held 5 bases outside the gene matches. Germline V gene data show CDR1 as SGHRS and CDR2 as YFSETQ. CDR3 sequence: CASRTGQGASYEQYF. CDR3 in DNA: TGCGCCAGCAGAACCGGACAGGGGGCATCCTACGAGCAGTACTTC. Drawing the rest from reference TRBV5-1 and TRBJ2-7, the complete variable domain is KAGVTQTPRYLIKTRGQQVTLSCSPISGHRSVSWYQQTPGQGLQFLFEYFSETQRNKGNFPGRFSGRQFSNSRSEMNVSTLELGDSALYLCASRTGQGASYEQYFGPGTRLTVT.

The chain couples TRBV27 to TRBJ1-2; D not certain. Germline V gives CDR1 MNHEY, CDR2 SMNVEV (reference sequence). The germline V and J ends were trimmed by 0 bases and 0 bases, with 8 bases remaining between them. This CDR3 is 15 amino acids long. CDR3: CASSLSRGANYGYTF. Here the CDR3 DNA reads TGTGCCAGCAGTTTATCACGGGGAGCTAACTATGGCTACACCTTC.